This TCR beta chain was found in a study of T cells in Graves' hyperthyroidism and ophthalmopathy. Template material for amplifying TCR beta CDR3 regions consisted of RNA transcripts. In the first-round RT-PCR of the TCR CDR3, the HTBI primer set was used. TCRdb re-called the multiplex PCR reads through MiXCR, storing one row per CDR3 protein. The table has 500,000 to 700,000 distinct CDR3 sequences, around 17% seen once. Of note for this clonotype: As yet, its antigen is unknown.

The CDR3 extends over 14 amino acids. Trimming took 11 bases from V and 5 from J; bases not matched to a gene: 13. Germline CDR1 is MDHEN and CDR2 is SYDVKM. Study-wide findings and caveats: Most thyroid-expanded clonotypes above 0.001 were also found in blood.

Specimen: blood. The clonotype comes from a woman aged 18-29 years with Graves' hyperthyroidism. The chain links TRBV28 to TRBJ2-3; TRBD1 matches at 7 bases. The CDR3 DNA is TGTGCCGCGTACCGGGACAGAACTGTAGATACGCAGTATTTT. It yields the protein CAAYRDRTVDTQYF.